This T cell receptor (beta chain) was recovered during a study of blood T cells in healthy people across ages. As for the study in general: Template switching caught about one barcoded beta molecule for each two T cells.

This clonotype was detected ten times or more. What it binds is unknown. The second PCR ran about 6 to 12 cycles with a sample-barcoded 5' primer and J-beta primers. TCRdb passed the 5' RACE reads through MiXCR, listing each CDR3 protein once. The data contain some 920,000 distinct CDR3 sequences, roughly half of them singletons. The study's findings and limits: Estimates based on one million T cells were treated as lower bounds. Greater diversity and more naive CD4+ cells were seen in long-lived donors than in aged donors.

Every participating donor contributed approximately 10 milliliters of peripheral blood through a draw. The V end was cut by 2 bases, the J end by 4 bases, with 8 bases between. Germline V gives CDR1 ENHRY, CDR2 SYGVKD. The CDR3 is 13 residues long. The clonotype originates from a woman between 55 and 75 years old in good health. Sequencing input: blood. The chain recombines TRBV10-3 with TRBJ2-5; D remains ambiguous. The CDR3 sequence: CAISESSTETQYF. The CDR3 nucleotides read TGTGCCATCAGTGAGAGCTCTACAGAGACCCAGTACTTC.